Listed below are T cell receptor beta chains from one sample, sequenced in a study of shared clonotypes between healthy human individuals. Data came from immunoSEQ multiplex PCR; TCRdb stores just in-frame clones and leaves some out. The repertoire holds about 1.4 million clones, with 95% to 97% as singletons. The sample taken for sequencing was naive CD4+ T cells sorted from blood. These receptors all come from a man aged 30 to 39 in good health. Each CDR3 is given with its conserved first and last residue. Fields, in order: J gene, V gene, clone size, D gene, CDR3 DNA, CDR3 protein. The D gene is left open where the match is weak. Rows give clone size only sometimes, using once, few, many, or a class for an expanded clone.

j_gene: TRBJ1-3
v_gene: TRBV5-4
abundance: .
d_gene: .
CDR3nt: TGTGCCAGCAGCTTGTTATCCCCGGGAGTAGCTGGAAACACCATATATTTT
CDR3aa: CASSLLSPGVAGNTIYF

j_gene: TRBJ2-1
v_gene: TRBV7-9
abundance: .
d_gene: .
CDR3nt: TGTGCCAGCAGCTTATGGGTGCGGTCCTACAATGAGCAGTTCTTC
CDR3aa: CASSLWVRSYNEQFF

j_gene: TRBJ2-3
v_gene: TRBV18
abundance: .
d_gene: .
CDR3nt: TGTGCCAGCTCTCCCCTGGCGGGCGCAACAGATACGCAGTATTTT
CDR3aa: CASSPLAGATDTQYF

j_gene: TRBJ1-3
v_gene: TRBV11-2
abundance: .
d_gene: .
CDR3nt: TGTGCCAGCAGCAAACAGGGTATCGGGTCTGGAAACACCATATATTTT
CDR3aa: CASSKQGIGSGNTIYF

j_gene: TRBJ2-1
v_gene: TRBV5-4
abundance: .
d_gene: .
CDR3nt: TGTGCCAGCAGCACCGACCTTCTCGGGGGGCAGTTCTTC
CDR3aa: CASSTDLLGGQFF

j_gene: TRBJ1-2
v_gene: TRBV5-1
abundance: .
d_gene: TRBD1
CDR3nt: TGCGCCAGCAGCGCACAACAGGGGCGCGGTGGCTACACCTTC
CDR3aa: CASSAQQGRGGYTF

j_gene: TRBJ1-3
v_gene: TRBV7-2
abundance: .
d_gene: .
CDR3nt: TGTGCCAGCAGCTTAGTATTCGAGGGGAACACCATATATTTT
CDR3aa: CASSLVFEGNTIYF

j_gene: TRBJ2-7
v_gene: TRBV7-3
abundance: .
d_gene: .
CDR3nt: TGTGCCAGCAGCTTAAGTGGCAGTCAGGGCTACGAGCAGTACTTC
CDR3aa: CASSLSGSQGYEQYF

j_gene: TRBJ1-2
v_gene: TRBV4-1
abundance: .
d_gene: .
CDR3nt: TGCGCCAGCAGCCAAGACCAGTCGATCAAGGCGACCGGTTTGCGAGGCTACACCTTC
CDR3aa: CASSQDQSIKATGLRGYTF

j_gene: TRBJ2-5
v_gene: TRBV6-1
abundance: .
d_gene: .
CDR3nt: TGTGCCAGCAGTGCTCAGGGTACGTCGGAGACCCAGTACTTC
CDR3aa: CASSAQGTSETQYF

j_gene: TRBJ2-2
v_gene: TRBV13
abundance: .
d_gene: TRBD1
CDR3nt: TGTGCCAGCAGCTTCCCATGGGGACAGAGAAACACCGGGGAGCTGTTTTTT
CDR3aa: CASSFPWGQRNTGELFF

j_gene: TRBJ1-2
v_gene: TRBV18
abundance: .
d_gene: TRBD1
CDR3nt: TGTGCCAGCTCATCACCGGGACAGGCCCTCGGCTATGGCTACACCTTC
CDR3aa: CASSSPGQALGYGYTF

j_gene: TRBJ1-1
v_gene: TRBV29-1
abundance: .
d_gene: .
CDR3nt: TGCAGCGTTGTGGGCCTACTGAACACTGAAGCTTTCTTT
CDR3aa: CSVVGLLNTEAFF

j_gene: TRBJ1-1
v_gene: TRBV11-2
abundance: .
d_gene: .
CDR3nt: TGTGCCAGCAGCTTAGCCCTGGGTAATGAACTTGAAGCTTTCTTT
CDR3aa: CASSLALGNELEAFF

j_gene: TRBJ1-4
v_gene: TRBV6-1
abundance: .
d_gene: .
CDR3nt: TGTGCCAGCGGGGGTGAAAAACTGTTTTTT
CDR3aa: CASGGEKLFF

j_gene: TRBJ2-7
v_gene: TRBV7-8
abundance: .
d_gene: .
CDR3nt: TGTGCCAGCAGCCCACTACAAGGCTTTGGTGAGCAGTACTTC
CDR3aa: CASSPLQGFGEQYF

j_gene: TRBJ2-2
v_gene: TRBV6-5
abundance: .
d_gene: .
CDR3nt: TGTGCCAGCAGTTACGGTCCTTCTGCCGGGGAGCTGTTTTTT
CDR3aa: CASSYGPSAGELFF

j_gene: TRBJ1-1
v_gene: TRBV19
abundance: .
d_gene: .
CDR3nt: TGTGCCAGTAGTATGTATAGGATGTGGGCTGAAGCTTTCTTT
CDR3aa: CASSMYRMWAEAFF

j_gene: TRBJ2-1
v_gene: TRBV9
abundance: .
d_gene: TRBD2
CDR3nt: TGTGCCAGCAGCGTAGCCCTTAGAGCGGGAGACTCTTTCAATGAGCAGTTCTTC
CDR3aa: CASSVALRAGDSFNEQFF

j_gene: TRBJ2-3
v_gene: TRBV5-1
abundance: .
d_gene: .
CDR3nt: TGCGCCAGCAGCTTGGGGCTGTCAGATACGCAGTATTTT
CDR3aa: CASSLGLSDTQYF

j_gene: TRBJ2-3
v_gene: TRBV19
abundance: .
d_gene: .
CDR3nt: TGTGCCAGTAGTATAGATACCGGAGTAGATACGCAGTATTTT
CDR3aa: CASSIDTGVDTQYF

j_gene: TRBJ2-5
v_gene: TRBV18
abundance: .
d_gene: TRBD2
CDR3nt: TGTGCCAGCTCACCACTCCCTAGCGGGAACCAAGAGACCCAGTACTTC
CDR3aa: CASSPLPSGNQETQYF

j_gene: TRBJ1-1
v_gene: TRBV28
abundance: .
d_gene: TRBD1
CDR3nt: TGTGCCAGCAGTTCGGGACAGGACACTGAAGCTTTCTTT
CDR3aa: CASSSGQDTEAFF

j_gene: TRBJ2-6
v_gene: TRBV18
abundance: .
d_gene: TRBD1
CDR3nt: TGTGCCAGCTCACCGACAGGGGAGTGCTCTGGGGCCAACGTCCTGACTTTC
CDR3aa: CASSPTGECSGANVLTF

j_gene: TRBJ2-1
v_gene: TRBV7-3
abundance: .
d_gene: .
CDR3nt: TGTGCCAGCAGCTTACTTCAGGGGACCCCCTACAATGAGCAGTTCTTC
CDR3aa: CASSLLQGTPYNEQFF

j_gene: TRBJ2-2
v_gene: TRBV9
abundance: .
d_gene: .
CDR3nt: TGTGCCAGCAGCGTAGAAGGCAGTCGCACCGGGGAGCTGTTTTTT
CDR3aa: CASSVEGSRTGELFF

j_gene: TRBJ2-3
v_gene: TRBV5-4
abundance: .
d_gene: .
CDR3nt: TGTGCCAGCAAAGCCGACCCAGATACGCAGTATTTT
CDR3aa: CASKADPDTQYF

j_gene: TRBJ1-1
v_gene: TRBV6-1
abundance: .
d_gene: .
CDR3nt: TGTGCCAGCATACCCCAGAGGGTGAACACTGAAGCTTTCTTT
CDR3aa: CASIPQRVNTEAFF

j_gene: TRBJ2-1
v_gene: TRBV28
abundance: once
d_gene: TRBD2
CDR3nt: TGTGCCAGCAGTGGGACTAGTTACTACAATGAGCAGTTCTTC
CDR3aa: CASSGTSYYNEQFF

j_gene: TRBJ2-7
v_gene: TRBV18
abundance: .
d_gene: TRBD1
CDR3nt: TGTGCCAGCTCTCCCCTCGGGACAGGGGACGTTTTGGTGCAGTACTTC
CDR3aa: CASSPLGTGDVLVQYF

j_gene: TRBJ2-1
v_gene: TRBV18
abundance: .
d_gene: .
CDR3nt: TGTGCCAGCTCACCATTACCGGGATACGGTACCAATGAGCAGTTCTTC
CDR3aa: CASSPLPGYGTNEQFF

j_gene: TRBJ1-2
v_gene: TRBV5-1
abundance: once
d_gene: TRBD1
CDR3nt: TGCGCCAGCAGCTTGGGACAGGGGGCGGGCTATGGCTACACCTTC
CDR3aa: CASSLGQGAGYGYTF

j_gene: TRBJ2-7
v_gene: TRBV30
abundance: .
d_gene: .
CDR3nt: TGTGCCTGGAGTGAATTGTACGAGCAGTACTTC
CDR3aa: CAWSELYEQYF